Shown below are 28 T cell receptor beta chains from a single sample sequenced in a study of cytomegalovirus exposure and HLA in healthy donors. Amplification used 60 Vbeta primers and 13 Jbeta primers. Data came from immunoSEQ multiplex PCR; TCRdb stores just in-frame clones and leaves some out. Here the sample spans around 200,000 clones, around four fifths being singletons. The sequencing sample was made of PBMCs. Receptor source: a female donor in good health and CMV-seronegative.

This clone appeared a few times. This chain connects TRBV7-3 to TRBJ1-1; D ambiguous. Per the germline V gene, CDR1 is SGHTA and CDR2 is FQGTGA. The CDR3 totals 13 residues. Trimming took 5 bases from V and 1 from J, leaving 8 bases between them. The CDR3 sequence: CASSTHANTEAFF. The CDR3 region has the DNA TGTGCCAGCAGCACACACGCGAACACTGAAGCTTTCTTT. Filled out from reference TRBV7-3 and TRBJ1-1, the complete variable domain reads GAGVSQTPSNKVTEKGKYVELRCDPISGHTALYWYRQSLGQGPEFLIYFQGTGAADDSGLPNDRFFAVRPEGSVSTLKIQRTERGDSAVYLCASSTHANTEAFFGQGTRLTVV.

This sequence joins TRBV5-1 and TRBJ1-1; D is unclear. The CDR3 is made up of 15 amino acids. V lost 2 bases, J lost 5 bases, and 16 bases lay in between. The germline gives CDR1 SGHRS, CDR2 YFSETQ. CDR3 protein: CASSLIGEGGTEAFF. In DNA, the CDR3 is TGCGCCAGCAGCTTAATTGGAGAGGGAGGGACTGAAGCTTTCTTT. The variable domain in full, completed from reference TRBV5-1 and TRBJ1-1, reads KAGVTQTPRYLIKTRGQQVTLSCSPISGHRSVSWYQQTPGQGLQFLFEYFSETQRNKGNFPGRFSGRQFSNSRSEMNVSTLELGDSALYLCASSLIGEGGTEAFFGQGTRLTVV.

This CDR3 reads CASSVLKRVGQMSEAFF. CDR3 sequence (DNA): TGTGCCAGCAGCGTATTAAAACGCGTGGGACAGATGAGTGAAGCTTTCTTT. The chain recombines TRBV9 with TRBJ1-1; 7 bases line up with TRBD1. The CDR3 has 17 residues. V trimming: 1 base; J trimming: 7 bases; junction bases outside the gene matches: 16. Germline lookup yields CDR1 SGDLS and CDR2 YYNGEE.

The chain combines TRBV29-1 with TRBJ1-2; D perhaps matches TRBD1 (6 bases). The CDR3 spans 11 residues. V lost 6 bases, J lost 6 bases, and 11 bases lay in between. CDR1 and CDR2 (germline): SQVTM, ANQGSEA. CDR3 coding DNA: TGCAGCGTCGAGGGGGGGAATGGCTACACCTTC. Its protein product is CSVEGGNGYTF.

CDR3 coding DNA: TGTGCCAGCACACCGCTAGCGGGAGGATACAATGAGCAGTTCTTC. Translating it yields CASTPLAGGYNEQFF. The rearrangement uses TRBV27 and TRBJ2-1; 11 nucleotides agree with TRBD2. V lost 7 bases to trimming and J lost 4 bases; unmatched junction nucleotides: 6. The germline CDR1 and CDR2 sequences are MNHEY and SMNVEV (reference sequence). The CDR3 runs to 15 residues.

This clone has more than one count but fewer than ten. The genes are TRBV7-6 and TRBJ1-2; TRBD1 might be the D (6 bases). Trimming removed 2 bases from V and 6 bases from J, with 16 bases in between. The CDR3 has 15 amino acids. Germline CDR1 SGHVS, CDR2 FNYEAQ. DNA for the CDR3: TGTGCCAGCAGCTTAAGGACAGCTCCCCTCGATGGCTACACCTTC. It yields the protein CASSLRTAPLDGYTF.

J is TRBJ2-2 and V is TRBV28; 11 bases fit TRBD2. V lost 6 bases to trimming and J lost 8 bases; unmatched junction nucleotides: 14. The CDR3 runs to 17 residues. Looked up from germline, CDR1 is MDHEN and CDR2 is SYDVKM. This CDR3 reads CASRMTIAGGPEGELFF. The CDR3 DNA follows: TGTGCCAGCAGGATGACTATAGCGGGAGGGCCTGAGGGGGAGCTGTTTTTT.

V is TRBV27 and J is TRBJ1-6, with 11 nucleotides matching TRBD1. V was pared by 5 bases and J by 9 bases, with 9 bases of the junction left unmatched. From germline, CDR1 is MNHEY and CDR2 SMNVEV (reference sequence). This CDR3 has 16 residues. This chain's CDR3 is CASSPRTGGVFSPLHF. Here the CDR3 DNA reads TGTGCCAGCAGTCCTCGGACAGGGGGCGTTTTTTCACCCCTCCACTTT.

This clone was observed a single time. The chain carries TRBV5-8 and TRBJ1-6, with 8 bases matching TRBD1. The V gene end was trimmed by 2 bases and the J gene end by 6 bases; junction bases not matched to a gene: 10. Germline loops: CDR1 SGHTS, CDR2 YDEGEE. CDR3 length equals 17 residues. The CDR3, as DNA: TGTGCCAGCAGCTTCTTTGGAGGACAGGGTGGTAATTCACCCCTCCACTTT. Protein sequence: CASSFFGGQGGNSPLHF.

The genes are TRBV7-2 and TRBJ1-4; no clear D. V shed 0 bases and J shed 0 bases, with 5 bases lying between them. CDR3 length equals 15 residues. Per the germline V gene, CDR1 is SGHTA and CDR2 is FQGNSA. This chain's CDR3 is CASSLALSTNEKLFF. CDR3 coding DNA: TGTGCCAGCAGCTTAGCCCTTTCAACTAATGAAAAACTGTTTTTT. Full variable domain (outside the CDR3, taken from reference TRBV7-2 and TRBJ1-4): GAGVSQSPSNKVTEKGKDVELRCDPISGHTALYWYRQSLGQGLEFLIYFQGNSAPDKSGLPSDRFSAERTGGSVSTLTIQRTQQEDSAVYLCASSLALSTNEKLFFGSGTQLSVL.

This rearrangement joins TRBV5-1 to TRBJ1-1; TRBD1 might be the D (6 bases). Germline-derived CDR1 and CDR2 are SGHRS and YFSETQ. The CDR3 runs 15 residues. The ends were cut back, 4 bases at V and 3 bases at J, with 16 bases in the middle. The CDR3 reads CASSPQDRAHTEAFF. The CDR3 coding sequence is TGCGCCAGCAGCCCACAGGACAGAGCACACACTGAAGCTTTCTTT.

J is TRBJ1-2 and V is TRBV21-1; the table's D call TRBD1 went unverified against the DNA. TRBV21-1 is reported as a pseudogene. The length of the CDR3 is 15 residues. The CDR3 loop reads CASSKGGAGVRGYTF. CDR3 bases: TGTGCCAGCAGCAAAGGTGGGGCAGGGGTCCGAGGCTACACCTTC.

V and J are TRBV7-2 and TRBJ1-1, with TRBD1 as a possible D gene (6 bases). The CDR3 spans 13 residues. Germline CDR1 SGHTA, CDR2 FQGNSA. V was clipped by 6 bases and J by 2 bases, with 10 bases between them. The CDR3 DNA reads TGTGCCAGCAGACGGACAGCAAACACTGAAGCTTTCTTT. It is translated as CASRRTANTEAFF.

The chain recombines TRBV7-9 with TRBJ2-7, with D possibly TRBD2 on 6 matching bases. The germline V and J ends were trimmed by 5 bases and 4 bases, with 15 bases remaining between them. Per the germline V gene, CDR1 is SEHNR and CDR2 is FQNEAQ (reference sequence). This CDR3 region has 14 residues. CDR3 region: CASSPGLGNYEQYF. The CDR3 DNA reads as TGTGCCAGCAGCCCGGGACTGGGTAATTACGAGCAGTACTTC. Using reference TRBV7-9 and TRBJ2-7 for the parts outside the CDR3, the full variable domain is DTGVSQNPRHKITKRGQNVTFRCDPISEHNRLYWYRQTLGQGPEFLTYFQNEAQLEKSRLLSDRFSAERPKGSFSTLEIQRTEQGDSAMYLCASSPGLGNYEQYFGPGTRLTVT.

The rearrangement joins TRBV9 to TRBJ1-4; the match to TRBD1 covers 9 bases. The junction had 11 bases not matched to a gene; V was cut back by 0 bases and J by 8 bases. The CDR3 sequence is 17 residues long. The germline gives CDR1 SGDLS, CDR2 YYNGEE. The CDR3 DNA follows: TGTGCCAGCAGCGTAGGCCTTCAGGACAGGGGATGGGAAAAACTGTTTTTT. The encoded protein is CASSVGLQDRGWEKLFF. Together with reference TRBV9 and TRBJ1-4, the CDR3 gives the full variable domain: DSGVTQTPKHLITATGQRVTLRCSPRSGDLSVYWYQQSLDQGLQFLIQYYNGEERAKGNILERFSAQQFPDLHSELNLSSLELGDSALYFCASSVGLQDRGWEKLFFGSGTQLSVL.

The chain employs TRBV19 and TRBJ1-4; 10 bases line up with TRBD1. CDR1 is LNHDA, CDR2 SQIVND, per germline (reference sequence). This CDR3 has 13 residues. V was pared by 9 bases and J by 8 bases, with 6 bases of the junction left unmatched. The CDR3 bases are TGTGCCAGCCATGACAGGGGGCCCGAAAAACTGTTTTTT. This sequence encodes CASHDRGPEKLFF.

CDR3 coding DNA: TGTGCCAGCAGCTTATTTCGAGGGAATGGCTACACCTTC. Amino acid sequence: CASSLFRGNGYTF. V and J are TRBV7-9 and TRBJ1-2; D is undetermined. The length of the CDR3 is 13 residues. CDR1 is SEHNR, CDR2 FQNEAQ, per germline (reference sequence). Trimming cost V 2 bases and J 6 bases, with 10 bases left between them.

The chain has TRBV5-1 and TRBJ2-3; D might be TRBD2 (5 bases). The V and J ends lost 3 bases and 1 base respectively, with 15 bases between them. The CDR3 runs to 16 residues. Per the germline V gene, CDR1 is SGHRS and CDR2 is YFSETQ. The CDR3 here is CASSSNGGGGTDTQYF. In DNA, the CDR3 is TGCGCCAGCAGCTCGAATGGAGGTGGGGGCACAGATACGCAGTATTTT.

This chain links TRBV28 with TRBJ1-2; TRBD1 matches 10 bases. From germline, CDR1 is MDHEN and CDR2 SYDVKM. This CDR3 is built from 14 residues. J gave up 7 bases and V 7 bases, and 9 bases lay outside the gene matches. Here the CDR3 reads CASTPTGGLGGYTF. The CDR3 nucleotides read TGTGCCAGCACCCCGACAGGGGGCCTGGGTGGCTACACCTTC.

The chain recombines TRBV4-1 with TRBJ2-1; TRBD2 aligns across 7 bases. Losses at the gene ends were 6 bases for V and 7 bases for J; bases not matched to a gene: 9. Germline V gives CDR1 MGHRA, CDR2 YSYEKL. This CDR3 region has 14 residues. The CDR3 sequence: CASSPPASGNEQFF. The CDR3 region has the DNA TGCGCCAGCAGTCCCCCGGCTAGCGGAAATGAGCAGTTCTTC.

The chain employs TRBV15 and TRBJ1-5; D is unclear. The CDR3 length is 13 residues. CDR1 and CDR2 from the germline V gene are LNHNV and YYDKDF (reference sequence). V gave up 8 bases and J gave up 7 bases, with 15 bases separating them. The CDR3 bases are TGTGCCACCGCGGGGATACAAGGGCAGCCCCAGCATTTT. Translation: CATAGIQGQPQHF.

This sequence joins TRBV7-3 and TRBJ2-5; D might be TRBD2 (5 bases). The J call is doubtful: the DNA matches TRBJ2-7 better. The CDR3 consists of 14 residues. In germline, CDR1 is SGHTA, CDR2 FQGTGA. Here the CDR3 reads CASMKDGNSYEQYF. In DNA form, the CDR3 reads TGTGCCAGCATGAAGGACGGGAACTCCTACGAGCAGTACTTC.

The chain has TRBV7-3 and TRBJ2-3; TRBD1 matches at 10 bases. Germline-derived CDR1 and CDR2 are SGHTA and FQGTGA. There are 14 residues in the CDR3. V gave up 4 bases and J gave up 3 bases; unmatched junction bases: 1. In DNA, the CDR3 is TGTGCCAGCAGCTGGGACAGGGGAACAGATACGCAGTATTTT. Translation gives CASSWDRGTDTQYF. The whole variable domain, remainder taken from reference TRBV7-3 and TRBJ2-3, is GAGVSQTPSNKVTEKGKYVELRCDPISGHTALYWYRQSLGQGPEFLIYFQGTGAADDSGLPNDRFFAVRPEGSVSTLKIQRTERGDSAVYLCASSWDRGTDTQYFGPGTRLTVL.

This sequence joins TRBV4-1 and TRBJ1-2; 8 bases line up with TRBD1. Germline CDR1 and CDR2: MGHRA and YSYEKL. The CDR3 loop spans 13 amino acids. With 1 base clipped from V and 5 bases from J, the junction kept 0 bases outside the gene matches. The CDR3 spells CASSQGTGYGYTF. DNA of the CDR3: TGCGCCAGCAGCCAAGGGACAGGGTATGGCTACACCTTC.

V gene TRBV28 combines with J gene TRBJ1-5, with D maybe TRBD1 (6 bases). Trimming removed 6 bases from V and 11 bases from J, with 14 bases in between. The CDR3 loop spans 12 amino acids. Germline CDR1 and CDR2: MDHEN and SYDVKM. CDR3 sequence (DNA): TGTGCCAGCAGGGAGGACAGACTTGCCCAGCATTTT. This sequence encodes CASREDRLAQHF. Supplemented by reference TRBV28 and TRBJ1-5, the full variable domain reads DVKVTQSSRYLVKRTGEKVFLECVQDMDHENMFWYRQDPGLGLRLIYFSYDVKMKEKGDIPEGYSVSREKKERFSLILESASTNQTSMYLCASREDRLAQHFGDGTRLSIL.

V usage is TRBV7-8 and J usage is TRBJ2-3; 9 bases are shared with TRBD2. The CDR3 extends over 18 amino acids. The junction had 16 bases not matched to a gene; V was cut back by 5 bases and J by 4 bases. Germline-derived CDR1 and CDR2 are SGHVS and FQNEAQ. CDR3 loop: CASSHGTSGLSGADTQYF. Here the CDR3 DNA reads TGTGCCAGCAGCCATGGAACTAGCGGGCTATCGGGGGCAGATACGCAGTATTTT.

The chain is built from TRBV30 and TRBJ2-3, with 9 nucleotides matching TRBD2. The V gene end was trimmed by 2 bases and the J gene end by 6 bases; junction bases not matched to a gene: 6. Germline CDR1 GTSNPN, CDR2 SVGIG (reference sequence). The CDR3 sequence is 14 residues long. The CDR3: CAWSMVREGDTQYF. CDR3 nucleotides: TGTGCCTGGAGTATGGTGCGGGAGGGCGATACGCAGTATTTT. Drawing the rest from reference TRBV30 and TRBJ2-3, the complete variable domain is SQTIHQWPATLVQPVGSPLSLECTVEGTSNPNLYWYRQAAGRGLQLLFYSVGIGQISSEVPQNLSASRPQDRQFILSSKKLLLSDSGFYLCAWSMVREGDTQYFGPGTRLTVL.

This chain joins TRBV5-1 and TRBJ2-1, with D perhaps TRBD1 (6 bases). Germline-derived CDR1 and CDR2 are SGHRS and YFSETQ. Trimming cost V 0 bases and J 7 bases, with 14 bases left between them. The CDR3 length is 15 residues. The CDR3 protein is CASSLEQGRGNEQFF. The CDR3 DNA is TGCGCCAGCAGCTTGGAACAGGGAAGAGGAAATGAGCAGTTCTTC.